This TCR beta chain is drawn from a study of blood T cell repertoires in COVID-19. Whole-study context: COVID-19 samples collected from the United States, Italy and Spain covered acute and convalescent phases. In each case, the material was cDNA or gDNA derived from T cells, B-cell-depleted T cells, or PBMCs.

As handled by the study authors: Amplification of reference gene primers provided the estimated nucleated cell counts. Only in-frame clones appear in the TCRdb table, and some are missing; sequencing was by immunoSEQ multiplex PCR. D and trimming were read from the DNA, whereas the V and J calls and clone size are those reported in that table. In the table there are around 57,000 clones, approximately 91% of which are singletons. This CDR3 comprises 18 residues. Trimming pared 3 bases from V and 1 base from J, leaving 21 bases between. Per the germline V gene, CDR1 is LNHNV and CDR2 is YYDKDF (reference sequence).

The sequence was obtained from a man over 45 with acute or convalescent COVID-19. This chain links TRBV15 with TRBJ1-1; TRBD1 might be the D (5 bases). Sequenced sample: peripheral blood. CDR3 sequence: CATSRGGITPSWNTEAFF. CDR3 in DNA: TGTGCCACCAGCAGGGGGGGGATAACTCCTTCCTGGAACACTGAAGCTTTCTTT. Based on the CDR3 plus reference TRBV15 and TRBJ1-1, the full variable domain is DAMVIQNPRYQVTQFGKPVTLSCSQTLNHNVMYWYQQKSSQAPKLLFHYYDKDFNNEADTPDNFQSRRPNTSFCFLDIRSPGLGDTAMYLCATSRGGITPSWNTEAFFGQGTRLTVV.